What follows describes a single TCR beta chain. Its antigen is not known. Germline CDR1 is SGHVS and CDR2 is FNYEAQ. Trimming shortened V by 5 bases and J by 4 bases, and 9 bases separated the two germline ends. This CDR3 is 13 amino acids long. This sample stems from a study of graft-versus-host responses after intestinal transplantation. Measured with immunoSEQ multiplex PCR; TCRdb has only the in-frame clones, and not every one. The sample records under 150,000 clones, over 85% being singletons. This sequence joins TRBV7-6 and TRBJ2-1; D uncertain. The TCR sequence derives from a human donor who received an intestinal transplant. The sequences come from unstimulated CD4+ T cells sorted from spleen or lymph node cells, collected before intestinal transplant. In DNA form, the CDR3 reads TGTGCCAGCAGCCCGGCACGGTACAATGAGCAGTTCTTC. Protein: CASSPARYNEQFF.